This TCR beta chain was found in a study of cytomegalovirus exposure and HLA in healthy donors. Study-wide points: Later analysis identified a missense DCLRE1C variant that was linked to TCR beta V- and J-gene trimming. A later analysis by the authors found several of the most significant clusters apparently linked to common viral pathogens.

Use of 60 Vbeta and 13 Jbeta primers characterized the PCR. Generated by immunoSEQ multiplex PCR, the TCRdb table keeps only in-frame clones and is missing some. Here the sample spans about 210,000 clones, about four fifths being singletons. CDR1 and CDR2 (germline): LNHDA, SQIVND (reference sequence). The J segment lost 4 bases and the V segment lost 5 bases, leaving 7 bases of the junction unmatched. The CDR3 loop spans 16 amino acids. For this clone: Its antigen is not identified.

J is TRBJ2-5 and V is TRBV19, with 13 nucleotides matching TRBD2. The sequenced sample was PBMCs. The receptor comes from a woman between 50 and 59 years old in good health and CMV-seropositive. CDR3 amino acids: CASSSPGLAGRETQYF. Here the CDR3 DNA reads TGTGCCAGTAGTTCACCGGGACTAGCGGGGAGAGAGACCCAGTACTTC.